This TCR beta chain is from a study of T cell responses to AZD1222 COVID-19 vaccine. The study, taken as a whole, reports: Regions left unmutated in variants are reportedly the target of nearly half of spike-specific TCRs. Once two AZD1222 doses were given, Spike-specific TCR breadth and depth went up. Seropositive status at baseline applied to only 6 or 7 AZD1222 recipients.

Germline assignment: CDR1 LGHNA and CDR2 YSLEER. The J segment lost 7 bases and the V segment lost 4 bases, leaving 11 bases of the junction unmatched. The CDR3 runs 15 residues. Clones were read by immunoSEQ multiplex PCR, and TCRdb kept only the in-frame ones, dropping some. The sample lists approximately 120,000 clones; roughly 84% were seen once. On this clone: The antigen is undetermined.

V is TRBV4-3 and J is TRBJ2-3; 7 nucleotides match TRBD2. The sequence was collected from an adult in good health. The specimen comprised peripheral blood, sampled on day 0 of AZD1222 vaccination. CDR3 sequence: CASSPTPGGANTQYF. CDR3 nucleotide sequence: TGCGCCAGCAGCCCAACTCCGGGGGGTGCAAATACGCAGTATTTT.